The 30 T cell receptor beta chains below were found in one sample sequenced in a study of breast tumors, draining lymph nodes, adjacent tissues (dated by TCRdb to about 2016). Lymph node samples came from the axillary draining lymph nodes of breast cancer patients. Library method: multiplex PCR. TCRdb lists the instrument as Illumina HiSeq 2000. TCRdb took the public reads, trimmed them with fastp at Q25, ran MiXCR for clone calling and kept in-frame beta chains. Rows are combined by CDR3 protein, so each entry shows the most common genes and DNA. The sample table contains about 180,000 distinct CDR3 sequences; only one count was recorded for roughly 35% of them. Roughly 3.8% of the sample rests with the top ten. The sequenced sample consisted of axillary lymph node tissue. The source is a female donor with breast cancer. Some clones in this sample may be carry-over from other donors' samples.

The chain employs TRBV7-2 and TRBJ2-5; 11 bases match TRBD2. Per germline, CDR1 SGHTA and CDR2 FQGNSA. V was pared by 6 bases and J by 4 bases, with 10 bases of the junction left unmatched. CDR3 length equals 16 residues. Here the CDR3 DNA reads TGTGCCAGCAGTAGCGGGGGGGCCGGGGATTTAGAGACCCAGTACTTC. This codes for CASSSGGAGDLETQYF.

Many counts were recorded for this clonotype. The chain couples TRBV4-1 to TRBJ2-2, with TRBD2 as a possible D gene (5 bases). The V and J ends lost 0 bases and 1 base respectively, with 12 bases between them. The germline CDR1 and CDR2 sequences are MGHRA and YSYEKL. The CDR3 consists of 17 residues. In DNA form, the CDR3 reads TGCGCCAGCAGCCAAGATCGGGGTCGTGTGAACACCGGGGAGCTGTTTTTT. Amino acid sequence: CASSQDRGRVNTGELFF.

This clonotype was seen ten or more times. V and J are TRBV5-1 and TRBJ2-1; 10 bases are a match to TRBD2. Per germline, CDR1 SGHRS and CDR2 YFSETQ. Trimming removed 4 bases from V and 3 bases from J; junction bases left unmatched: 7. This CDR3 comprises 16 residues. The CDR3 nucleotides read TGCGCCAGCAGCCCCCGGGCTAGCGGGGGCTACAATGAGCAGTTCTTC. Translation gives CASSPRASGGYNEQFF.

There are many counts of this clonotype. The chain is built from TRBV5-1 and TRBJ1-2; D is unclear. The CDR3 extends over 12 amino acids. Germline lookup yields CDR1 SGHRS and CDR2 YFSETQ. Trimming shortened V by 0 bases and J by 8 bases, and 8 bases separated the two germline ends. CDR3 loop: CASSLDGKGYTF. In nucleotides, the CDR3 is TGCGCCAGCAGCTTGGATGGCAAGGGCTACACCTTC.

Turning to this clonotype: Mismatch with germline at one junction end may stem from a read error. J is TRBJ1-2 and V is TRBV7-9; D is undetermined. The germline V gene encodes CDR1 SEHNR and CDR2 FQNEAQ (reference sequence). CDR3 length: 15 amino acids. CDR3 coding DNA: TGTGCCAGTACACTAAACGGCTTGAGGGCGAATGGCTACCCCTTC. Encoded protein: CASTLNGLRANGYPF. The full variable domain, in which reference TRBV7-9 and TRBJ1-2 provide the parts outside the CDR3, is DTGVSQNPRHKITKRGQNVTFRCDPISEHNRLYWYRQTLGQGPEFLTYFQNEAQLEKSRLLSDRFSAERPKGSFSTLEIQRTEQGDSAMYLCASTLNGLRANGYPFGSGTRLTVV.

This clonotype was seen more than once but under ten times. V usage is TRBV6-5 and J usage is TRBJ1-2; 11 bases fit TRBD1. The V gene end was trimmed by 1 base and the J gene end by 8 bases; junction bases not matched to a gene: 6. The CDR3 contains 15 residues. In germline, CDR1 is MNHEY, CDR2 SVGAGI. CDR3 amino acids: CASSYLRGQGGGYTF. CDR3 DNA sequence: TGTGCCAGCAGTTACTTAAGGGGACAGGGGGGGGGCTACACCTTC.

V usage is TRBV7-8 and J usage is TRBJ2-7; 10 bases are shared with TRBD1. Germline CDR1 is SGHVS and CDR2 is FQNEAQ. This CDR3 is 16 amino acids long. The ends lost 5 bases at V and 2 bases at J; junction bases unmatched: 9. The CDR3 nucleotides read TGTGCCAGCAGCGACAAGGACAGGGGGAGCGCCTACGAGCAGTACTTC. Translating gives CASSDKDRGSAYEQYF.

This clonotype was picked up a small number of times. A single base separates this from a much larger clone, so it may be a read error. The chain is built from TRBV6-5 and TRBJ1-5; 10 bases align to TRBD1. Per the germline V gene, CDR1 is MNHEY and CDR2 is SVGAGI. The CDR3 consists of 15 residues. V was clipped by 6 bases and J by 6 bases; unmatched bases: 8. CDR3 amino acids: CASSPGTGASQPQHF. CDR3 bases: TGTGCCAGCAGCCCCGGGACAGGGGCCAGTCAGCCCCAGCATTTT.

At least ten counts were recorded for this clonotype. This chain links TRBV7-9 with TRBJ2-7; tentative D call: TRBD2 (6 bases). Germline lookup yields CDR1 SEHNR and CDR2 FQNEAQ (reference sequence). CDR3 length: 14 residues. V was cut by 8 bases and J by 5 bases, with 19 bases left in between. This chain's CDR3 is CASRRVDAGHEQYF. The CDR3 nucleotides read TGTGCCAGCCGACGGGTAGATGCGGGACACGAGCAGTACTTC.

This clonotype was recorded at least ten times. The chain has TRBV20-1 and TRBJ2-1, with TRBD1 matching over 7 bases. The CDR3 runs to 15 residues. The J segment lost 4 bases and the V segment lost 2 bases, leaving 8 bases of the junction unmatched. Germline V CDR1 and CDR2: DFQATT, SNEGSKA (reference sequence). Written as DNA, the CDR3 is TGCAGTGCTAGATCCGGGACAGAGTATTACAATGAGCAGTTCTTC. It is translated as CSARSGTEYYNEQFF.

Remarks on this clonotype: Given a much more abundant clone one base away, this may be a read error. The V gene is TRBV5-4, the J gene TRBJ2-3; TRBD2 agrees at 8 bases. The CDR3 totals 19 residues. Germline-derived CDR1 and CDR2 are SGHNT and YYREEE (reference sequence). V lost 4 bases to trimming and J lost 4 bases; unmatched junction nucleotides: 20. The CDR3 here is CASSRRTTGGGVSADTQYF. In nucleotides, the CDR3 is TGTGCCAGCAGCCGACGGACTACCGGGGGGGGTGTATCGGCAGATACGCAGTATTTT. The complete variable domain, with remaining parts taken from reference TRBV5-4 and TRBJ2-3, reads ETGVTQSPTHLIKTRGQQVTLRCSSQSGHNTVSWYQQALGQGPQFIFQYYREEENGRGNFPPRFSGLQFPNYSSELNVNALELDDSALYLCASSRRTTGGGVSADTQYFGPGTRLTVL.

This clonotype was found many times. The V and J genes are TRBV5-5 and TRBJ2-7; TRBD1 aligns across 8 bases. This CDR3 is built from 15 residues. Per the germline V gene, CDR1 is SGHKS and CDR2 is YYEKEE (reference sequence). With V trimmed by 3 bases and J by 2 bases, 7 bases remained unmatched. The CDR3 DNA follows: TGTGCCAGCAGCTCCGGGACAGGTACTACCTACGAGCAGTACTTC. The encoded protein is CASSSGTGTTYEQYF.

This clonotype came up many times. The chain recombines TRBV7-2 with TRBJ1-5; unclear D gene. The CDR3 covers 16 residues. V was trimmed by 1 base and J by 11 bases, leaving 21 bases between them. The germline CDR1 and CDR2 sequences are SGHTA and FQGNSA. CDR3 sequence reads: CASSLGINRADQTQHF. The CDR3 DNA sequence: TGTGCCAGCAGCTTAGGTATTAATAGAGCGGACCAAACCCAGCATTTT.

CDR3 nucleotide sequence: TGTGCCAGCAGCCGGACAGGGGGCCTGGATACGCAGTATTTT. Amino acid sequence: CASSRTGGLDTQYF. The chain uses TRBV6-4 and TRBJ2-3; TRBD1 matches 11 bases. Trimming took 6 bases from V and 6 from J; bases not matched to a gene: 5. The CDR3 spans 14 residues. Germline CDR1 reads MRHNA; CDR2 reads SNTAGT.

This clonotype was counted many times. The chain links TRBV20-1 to TRBJ2-2; no clear D gene. CDR3 length: 15 residues. V was cut by 0 bases and J by 4 bases, with 12 bases left in between. Looked up from germline, CDR1 is DFQATT and CDR2 is SNEGSKA (reference sequence). CDR3 protein: CSARDRWLTTGELFF. In nucleotides, the CDR3 is TGCAGTGCTAGAGATAGGTGGCTTACCACCGGGGAGCTGTTTTTT.

With respect to this clonotype: At one end the junction does not follow the germline gene, possibly because of a read error. The V and J genes are TRBV7-8 and TRBJ1-1; D is unclear. Germline CDR1 SGHVS, CDR2 FQNEAQ. This CDR3 is built from 12 residues. The chain's CDR3 is CASSFPYTEALF. CDR3 nucleotide sequence: TGTGCCAGCAGCTTCCCTTACACTGAAGCTCTCTTT.

This clonotype was detected ten times or more. The rearrangement joins TRBV9 to TRBJ2-2; D possibly corresponds to TRBD2 (6 bases). Germline V gene lookup returns CDR1 SGDLS and CDR2 YYNGEE. Deletions cut 0 bases from V and 0 bases from J, with 15 bases between. This CDR3 has 18 amino acids. This CDR3 is CASSVVKGLASNTGELFF. The CDR3 DNA follows: TGTGCCAGCAGCGTAGTTAAGGGGCTAGCGTCGAACACCGGGGAGCTGTTTTTT.

At least ten counts were recorded for this clonotype. The chain is built from TRBV5-8 and TRBJ2-5, with D perhaps TRBD1 (5 bases). CDR3 length equals 13 residues. Trimming pared 0 bases from V and 3 bases from J, leaving 6 bases between. Germline V CDR1 and CDR2: SGHTS, YDEGEE. In nucleotides, the CDR3 is TGTGCCAGCAGCTTGGACAGGAAAGAGACCCAGTACTTC. It yields the protein CASSLDRKETQYF.

This clonotype was counted ten times or more. The chain links TRBV5-8 to TRBJ1-3, with a tentative D call TRBD1 (5 bases). The CDR3 spans 15 residues. With 0 bases removed from V and 0 bases from J, the gap between germline ends came to 7 bases. Germline CDR1 and CDR2: SGHTS and YDEGEE. The CDR3 bases are TGTGCCAGCAGCTTGGGGGGACCCTCTGGAAACACCATATATTTT. Protein: CASSLGGPSGNTIYF.

This clonotype was counted only a few times. The rearrangement joins TRBV28 to TRBJ2-3, with D maybe TRBD2 (5 bases). CDR1 MDHEN and CDR2 SYDVKM come from the germline V gene. The length of the CDR3 is 15 residues. V was clipped by 6 bases and J by 3 bases, with 16 bases between them. CDR3 sequence reads: CASRPLARLTDTQYF. CDR3 in DNA: TGTGCCAGCAGGCCTCTAGCCAGGCTTACAGATACGCAGTATTTT.

This clonotype has just a few counts. One base away lies a much larger clone, so this may be a sequencing read error. V usage is TRBV6-5 and J usage is TRBJ1-4; unclear D gene. The CDR3 sequence is 13 residues long. Germline CDR1 is MNHEY and CDR2 is SVGAGI. V gave up 5 bases and J gave up 5 bases, with 9 bases separating them. Here the CDR3 DNA reads TGTGCCAGCAGTCACCGTGGGAATGAAAAACTGTTTTTT. It is translated as CASSHRGNEKLFF.

On this clonotype itself: This may come from a read error, since a much larger clone is one base off. J is TRBJ2-1 and V is TRBV20-1, with D perhaps matching TRBD2 (7 bases). The CDR3 consists of 16 residues. CDR1 is DFQATT, CDR2 SNEGSKA, per germline (reference sequence). The CDR3 DNA reads TGCGGTGCTAGAGTTTCGGGGGGCTTAGAGCGTATTGAGCAGTTCTTC. Its translation is CGARVSGGLERIEQFF.

Ten or more counts support this clonotype. This CDR3 reads CASSRDLGSRETQYF. DNA of the CDR3: TGCGCCAGCAGCCGGGACCTTGGGTCCCGGGAGACCCAGTACTTC. The chain uses TRBV4-3 and TRBJ2-5; D may be TRBD1 or TRBD2 (5 bases each). V lost 4 bases, J lost 5 bases, and 17 bases lay in between. CDR3 size: 15 residues. Germline-derived CDR1 and CDR2 are LGHNA and YSLEER.

This clonotype was seen many times. CDR3 nucleotides: TGTGCCTGGAGGGCTCGGGGTGGCAACGAGCAGTACTTC. Amino acid sequence: CAWRARGGNEQYF. The chain has TRBV30 and TRBJ2-7; weak D call: TRBD2 (5 bases). V lost 3 bases and J lost 5, with 14 bases in between. The germline V gene has CDR1 GTSNPN and CDR2 SVGIG (reference sequence). The CDR3 is 13 amino acids.

This rearrangement joins TRBV20-1 to TRBJ1-4; D is perhaps TRBD1 (5 bases). The germline gives CDR1 DFQATT, CDR2 SNEGSKA (reference sequence). The CDR3 has 13 residues. V was pared by 5 bases and J by 3 bases, with 10 bases between. The CDR3 DNA reads TGCAGTGCTTACGGGGCGGCTAATGAAAAACTGTTTTTT. Translating it yields CSAYGAANEKLFF.

This clonotype was recorded many times. J is TRBJ2-1 and V is TRBV5-4; unclear D gene. V gave up 2 bases and J gave up 8 bases, with 17 bases separating them. The CDR3 sequence is 15 residues long. Germline V lookup: CDR1 SGHNT, CDR2 YYREEE (reference sequence). Here the CDR3 reads CASSFNHRLEDEQFF. In nucleotides, the CDR3 is TGTGCCAGCAGCTTCAACCATCGGCTTGAGGATGAGCAGTTCTTC.

This clonotype was counted many times. Here the CDR3 DNA reads TGCGCCAGCAGTGAGTCAGGACTAGCGGCCTACAATGAGCAGTTCTTC. Protein product: CASSESGLAAYNEQFF. The chain recombines TRBV10-2 with TRBJ2-1; 10 bases map to TRBD2. The CDR3 loop spans 16 amino acids. Germline V gives CDR1 WSHSY, CDR2 SAAADI. V lost 0 bases to trimming and J lost 2 bases; unmatched junction nucleotides: 1.

This chain links TRBV5-8 with TRBJ2-3; no firm D call. Germline V gene data show CDR1 as SGHTS and CDR2 as YDEGEE. This CDR3 is 14 amino acids long. Trimming removed 6 bases at V and 2 bases at J, with 13 bases between. The CDR3 here is CASNYGQTTDTQYF. In DNA, the CDR3 is TGTGCCAGCAACTACGGGCAGACCACAGATACGCAGTATTTT.

Concerning this clonotype: It is likely a read error, because the conserved phenylalanine at the end of the CDR3 is missing. The DNA is left out, because the CDR3 cannot be placed on it with certainty; the CDR3 is given as TCRdb lists it. The chain joins TRBV7-6 to TRBJ2-5. The CDR3 contains 15 residues when both ends are counted. Germline CDR1 and CDR2: SGHVS and FNYEAQ. The CDR3 is CASSRYRNTQETQDL.

This clonotype was picked up a small number of times. The gene calls are TRBV12-3 or TRBV12-4 and TRBJ2-1; TRBD2 matches at 8 bases. The V segment lost 9 bases and the J segment 4 bases; nucleotides outside the gene matches: 8. The CDR3 length is 14 residues. In nucleotides, the CDR3 is TGTGCCAGTTCGAGCCTAGCGGGTTACAATGAGCAGTTCTTC. Translated, it gives CASSSLAGYNEQFF.